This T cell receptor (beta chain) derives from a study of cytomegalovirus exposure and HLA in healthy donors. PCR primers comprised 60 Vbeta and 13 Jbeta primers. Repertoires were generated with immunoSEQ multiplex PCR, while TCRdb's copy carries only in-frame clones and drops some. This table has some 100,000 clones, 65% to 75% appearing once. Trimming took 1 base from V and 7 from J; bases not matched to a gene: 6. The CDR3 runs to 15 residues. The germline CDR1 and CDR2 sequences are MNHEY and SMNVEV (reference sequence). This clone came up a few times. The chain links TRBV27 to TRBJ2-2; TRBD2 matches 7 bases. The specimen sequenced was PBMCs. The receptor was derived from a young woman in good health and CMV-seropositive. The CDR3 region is CASSLWAGDGGELFF. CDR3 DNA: TGTGCCAGCAGTTTATGGGCGGGGGATGGCGGGGAGCTGTTTTTT.